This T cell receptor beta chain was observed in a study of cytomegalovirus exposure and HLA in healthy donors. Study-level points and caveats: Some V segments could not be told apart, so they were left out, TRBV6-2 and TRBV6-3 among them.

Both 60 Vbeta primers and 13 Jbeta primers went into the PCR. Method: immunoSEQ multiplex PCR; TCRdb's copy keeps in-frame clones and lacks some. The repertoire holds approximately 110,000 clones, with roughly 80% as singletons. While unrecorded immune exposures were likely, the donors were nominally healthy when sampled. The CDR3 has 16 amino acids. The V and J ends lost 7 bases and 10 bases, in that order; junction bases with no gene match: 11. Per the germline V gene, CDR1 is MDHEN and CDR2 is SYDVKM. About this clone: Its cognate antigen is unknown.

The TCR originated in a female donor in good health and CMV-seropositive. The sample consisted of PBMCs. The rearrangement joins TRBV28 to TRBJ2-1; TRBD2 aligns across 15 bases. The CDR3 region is CASTGTSGRRRNEQFF. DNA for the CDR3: TGTGCCAGCACCGGGACTAGCGGGAGGAGAAGGAACGAGCAGTTCTTC.